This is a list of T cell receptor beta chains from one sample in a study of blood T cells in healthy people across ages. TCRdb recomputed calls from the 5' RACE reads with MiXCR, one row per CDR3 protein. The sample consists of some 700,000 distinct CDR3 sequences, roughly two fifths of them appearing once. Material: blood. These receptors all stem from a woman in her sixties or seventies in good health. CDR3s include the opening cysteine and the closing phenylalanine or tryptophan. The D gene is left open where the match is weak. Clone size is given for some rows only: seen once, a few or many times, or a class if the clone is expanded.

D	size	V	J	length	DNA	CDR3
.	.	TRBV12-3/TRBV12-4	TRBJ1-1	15	TGTGCCAGCAGCCCTAATGGACGGGTGAACACTGAAGCTTTCTTT	CASSPNGRVNTEAFF
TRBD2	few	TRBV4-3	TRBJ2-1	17	TGCGCCAGCAGCCGGGCCTCCGGGACTAGCGCAAAAAATGAGCAGTTCTTC	CASSRASGTSAKNEQFF
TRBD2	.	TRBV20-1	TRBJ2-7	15	TGCAGTGCTAGACTGGGACTAGCGGCCCTCTACGAGCAGTACTTC	CSARLGLAALYEQYF
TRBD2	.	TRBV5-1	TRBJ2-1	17	TGCGCCAGCAGCCCCAGGGTAGCGGGAGGTTTATACAATGAGCAGTTCTTC	CASSPRVAGGLYNEQFF
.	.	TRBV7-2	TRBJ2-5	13	TGTGCCAGCAGCCCCGGGCCGTGGGAGACCCAGTACTTC	CASSPGPWETQYF
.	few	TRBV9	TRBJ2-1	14	TGTGCCAGCAGCGTAAACAGGGTGGTGGATGAGCAGTTCTTC	CASSVNRVVDEQFF
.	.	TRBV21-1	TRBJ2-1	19	TGTGCCAGCAGCTCCCGCGGGACTAGCGGGCTGAGCTCCTACAATGAGCAGTTCTTC	CASSSRGTSGLSSYNEQFF
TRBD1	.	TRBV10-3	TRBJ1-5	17	TGTGCCATCAGTGAGTCCCGACAGGGGGAGTCTGGTCAGCCCCAGCATTTT	CAISESRQGESGQPQHF
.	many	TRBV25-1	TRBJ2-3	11	TGTGCCAGCGCCAGGGGAGATACGCAGTATTTT	CASARGDTQYF
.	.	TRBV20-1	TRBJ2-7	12	TGCAGTGCTAAGGGACCGGCGGACGAGCAGTACTTC	CSAKGPADEQYF
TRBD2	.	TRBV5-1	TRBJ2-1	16	TGCGCCAGCAGCCCGGGACTAGCGAGAACCTACAATGAGCAGTTCTTC	CASSPGLARTYNEQFF
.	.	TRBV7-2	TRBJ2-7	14	TGTGCCAGCAGCTTAGATTGGACAGCCTACGAGCAGTACTTC	CASSLDWTAYEQYF
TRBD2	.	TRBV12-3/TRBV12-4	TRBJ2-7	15	TGTGCCAGCAGCCTAGGTCCTAGCGGGAGCTACGAGCAGTACTTC	CASSLGPSGSYEQYF
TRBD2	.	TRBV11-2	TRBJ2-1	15	TGTGCCAGCAGAGGGGCAGCGGGAGGGCCAAATGAGCAGTTCTTC	CASRGAAGGPNEQFF
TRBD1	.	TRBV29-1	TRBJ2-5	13	TGCAGCGTTGTCCCTCCGACAGGGGTTGTGCAGTACTTC	CSVVPPTGVVQYF
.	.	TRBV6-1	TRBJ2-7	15	TGTGCCAGCAGAGCAACTTACACAGGGTTGTACGAGCAGTACTTC	CASRATYTGLYEQYF
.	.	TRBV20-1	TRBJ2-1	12	TGCAGTGCTAGAGACGAGAAGCGGCAGCAGTTCTTC	CSARDEKRQQFF
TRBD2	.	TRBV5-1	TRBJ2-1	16	TGCGCCAGCAGGGGTGGGACTAGCGAGGGAGACAATGAGCAGTTCTTC	CASRGGTSEGDNEQFF
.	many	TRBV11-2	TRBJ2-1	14	TGTGCCAGCAGCTTAGATTGGACAAGCAATGAGCAGTTCTTC	CASSLDWTSNEQFF
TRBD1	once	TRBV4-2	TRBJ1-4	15	TGTGCCAGCAGCCAAGATCAACAGGGGTGGGAAAAACTGTTTTTT	CASSQDQQGWEKLFF
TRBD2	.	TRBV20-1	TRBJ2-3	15	TGCAGTGCTAGACCCCTAGCGGGCATCACAGATACGCAGTATTTT	CSARPLAGITDTQYF
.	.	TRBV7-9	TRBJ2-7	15	TGTGCCAGCAGCCCAGACCTACAGAGAGCCTACGAGCAGTACTTC	CASSPDLQRAYEQYF
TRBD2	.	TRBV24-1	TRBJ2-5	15	TGTGCCACCAGTCCGATAGCGGGAGGGCAAGAGACCCAGTACTTC	CATSPIAGGQETQYF
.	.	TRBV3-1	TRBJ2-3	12	TGTGCCAGCAGCCAAGTTTGGGATACGCAGTATTTT	CASSQVWDTQYF
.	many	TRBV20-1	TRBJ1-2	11	TGCAGTGCCACCGGGACACCGGGCTACACCTTC	CSATGTPGYTF
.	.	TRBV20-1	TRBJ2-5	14	TGCAGTGCTAATCCCCCGCAGGGGCGGGAGACCCAGTACTTC	CSANPPQGRETQYF
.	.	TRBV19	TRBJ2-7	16	TGTGCCAGTAGTATAATGGCCGGGACACCCTCCTACGAGCAGTACTTC	CASSIMAGTPSYEQYF
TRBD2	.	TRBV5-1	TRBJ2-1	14	TGCGCCAGCAGCTTGGAACTAGCGGGGGGTGAGCAGTTCTTC	CASSLELAGGEQFF
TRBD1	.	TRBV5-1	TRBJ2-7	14	TGCGCCAGCAGCATACAGGGGGCGGTCGACGAGCAGTACTTC	CASSIQGAVDEQYF
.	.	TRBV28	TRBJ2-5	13	TGTGCCAGCAGTGGGGAGGGGGTTGAGACCCAGTACTTC	CASSGEGVETQYF
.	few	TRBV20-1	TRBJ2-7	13	TGCAGTGCTAGGTTCAGCTACTCCTACGAGCAGTACTTC	CSARFSYSYEQYF
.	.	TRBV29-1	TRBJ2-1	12	TGCAGCGTTAGTAAGGGAGGCGATGAGCAGTTCTTC	CSVSKGGDEQFF
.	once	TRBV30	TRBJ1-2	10	TGTGCCTGGAGAAGCTATGGCTACACCTTC	CAWRSYGYTF
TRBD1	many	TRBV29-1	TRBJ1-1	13	TGCAGCGTTGGGGGACAGATGAACACTGAAGCTTTCTTT	CSVGGQMNTEAFF
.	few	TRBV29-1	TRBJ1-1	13	TGCAGCGTTGCAGTGGGCATGGGTACTGAAGCTTTCTTT	CSVAVGMGTEAFF
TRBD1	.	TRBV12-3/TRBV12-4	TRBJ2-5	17	TGTGCCAGCAGCCTCCGGGACAGGGGATCAGCCCCAGAGACCCAGTACTTC	CASSLRDRGSAPETQYF
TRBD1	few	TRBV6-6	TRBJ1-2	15	TGTGCCAGCAGCAGGGACAGCACCCTCAACTATGGCTACACCTTC	CASSRDSTLNYGYTF
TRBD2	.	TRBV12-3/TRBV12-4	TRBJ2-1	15	TGTGCCAGCACTAGAGGAACTAGCGGGGTCCATGAGCAGTTCTTC	CASTRGTSGVHEQFF
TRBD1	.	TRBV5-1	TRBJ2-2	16	TGCGCCAGCAGCTCCCGGACAGGGGGAAACACCGGGGAGCTGTTTTTT	CASSSRTGGNTGELFF